The 8 T cell receptor beta chains listed next were all sequenced from one sample in a study of blood T cell repertoires in COVID-19. The table came from immunoSEQ multiplex PCR; TCRdb's copy has only in-frame clones and leaves some out. The data contain under 250,000 clones, 70% to 90% of them singletons. Specimen: peripheral blood. All receptors come from a man between 18 and 29 years old with active or convalescent COVID-19.

Turning to this clone: Mismatch with germline at one junction end may stem from a read error. The CDR3 protein is CASSPGADGETQYF. The DNA of the CDR3 is TGTGCTAGCAGCCCTGGGGCTGATGGAGAGACCCAGTACTTC. The chain is built from TRBV7-7 and TRBJ2-5, with a tentative D call TRBD1 (5 bases). CDR3 length equals 14 residues. Germline assignment: CDR1 SSHAT and CDR2 FNYEAQ (reference sequence). Full variable domain (rest looked up from reference TRBV7-7 and TRBJ2-5): GAGVSQSPRYKVTKRGQDVTLRCDPISSHATLYWYQQALGQGPEFLTYFNYEAQPDKSGLPSDRFSAERPEGSISTLTIQRTEQRDSAMYRCASSPGADGETQYFGPGTRLLVL.

This chain connects TRBV19 to TRBJ1-2, with D hard to call. The CDR3 extends over 14 amino acids. The V end lost 6 bases, the J end lost 5 bases, and 16 bases lay between the germline ends. CDR1 is LNHDA and CDR2 is SQIVND in the germline V gene (reference sequence). The CDR3 is CASRLSEAVYGYTF. CDR3 nucleotides: TGTGCCAGTAGGCTCTCCGAGGCGGTTTATGGCTACACCTTC.

This sequence joins TRBV10-3 and TRBJ1-2; 8 bases are a match to TRBD1. With 4 bases clipped from V and 3 bases from J, the junction kept 1 base outside the gene matches. Germline loops: CDR1 ENHRY, CDR2 SYGVKD. The CDR3 runs to 13 residues. The chain's CDR3 is CAISGGQDYGYTF. For the CDR3, the DNA is TGTGCCATCAGTGGGGGACAGGACTATGGCTACACCTTC.

The chain employs TRBV7-2 and TRBJ1-2; D is unresolved. Germline loops: CDR1 SGHTA, CDR2 FQGNSA. This CDR3 has 15 residues. The germline V and J ends were trimmed by 2 bases and 7 bases, with 17 bases remaining between them. The CDR3 bases are TGTGCCAGCAGCTTATGGAGGGTAGGGCTAGGTGGCTACACCTTC. Its translation: CASSLWRVGLGGYTF.

At least ten counts were recorded for this clone. The chain couples TRBV4-3 to TRBJ2-2; 7 bases match TRBD1. CDR3 length: 16 amino acids. V lost 6 bases, J lost 6 bases, and 13 bases stayed unmatched. Per the germline V gene, CDR1 is LGHNA and CDR2 is YSLEER. CDR3 region: CASSTTGTEIAGELFF. Written as DNA, the CDR3 is TGCGCCAGCAGTACAACCGGGACAGAAATCGCCGGGGAGCTGTTTTTT.

The rearrangement links TRBV10-3 to TRBJ2-7; 9 bases line up with TRBD2. This CDR3 is built from 15 residues. V dropped 0 bases and J dropped 4; count of bases not matched to a gene: 4. The germline gives CDR1 ENHRY, CDR2 SYGVKD. CDR3 residues: CAISESKLAGYEQYF. CDR3 sequence (DNA): TGTGCCATCAGTGAGTCGAAACTAGCGGGTTACGAGCAGTACTTC.

In this sample, this clone turned up once. V gene TRBV10-3 combines with J gene TRBJ1-1; weak D call: TRBD1 (6 bases). The CDR3 has 15 residues. The V end lost 0 bases, the J end lost 7 bases, and 15 bases lay between the germline ends. Germline V lookup: CDR1 ENHRY, CDR2 SYGVKD. CDR3 sequence (DNA): TGTGCCATCAGTGAGTCAGGACAGCGGCCCGGTGAAGCTTTCTTT. Translating it yields CAISESGQRPGEAFF.

J is TRBJ2-7 and V is TRBV7-3; TRBD1 matches at 8 bases. V was clipped by 5 bases and J by 4 bases; unmatched bases: 10. Germline CDR1 reads SGHTA; CDR2 reads FQGTGA. This CDR3 spans 15 amino acids. This CDR3 is CASSPSGTGLYEQYF. CDR3 sequence (DNA): TGTGCCAGCAGCCCGTCCGGGACAGGATTATACGAGCAGTACTTC. Together with reference TRBV7-3 and TRBJ2-7, the CDR3 gives the full variable domain: GAGVSQTPSNKVTEKGKYVELRCDPISGHTALYWYRQSLGQGPEFLIYFQGTGAADDSGLPNDRFFAVRPEGSVSTLKIQRTERGDSAVYLCASSPSGTGLYEQYFGPGTRLTVT.